This T cell receptor beta chain derives from a study of cytomegalovirus exposure and HLA in healthy donors. This clone was detected once. The antigen is unknown. One end of the junction fails to match germline, which may point to a read error. Primers: 60 Vbeta forward and 13 Jbeta reverse. Generated by immunoSEQ multiplex PCR, the TCRdb table keeps only in-frame clones and is missing some. This sample has roughly 100,000 clones, with 79% found just once. Findings and limits, study-wide: Accurate prediction of most subjects' HLA-A and HLA-B alleles from TCR beta sequences was reported. Certain sequence variants were highly shared and formed a cluster, and this cluster was likely a sequencing artifact. Both high specificity and high sensitivity reportedly marked the classifier's diagnosis of cytomegalovirus status. A later analysis reportedly found fewer N-insertions in an Asian-associated ancestry cluster than the approximately 700-donor mean.

The sequenced material came from PBMCs. The clonotype comes from a man aged 50 to 59 in good health and CMV-seropositive.

The chain's CDR3 is CSAAPDISPLF. The CDR3 DNA is TGCAGTGCAGCACCGGACATCTCACCTCTCTTC. V usage is TRBV20-1 and J usage is TRBJ2-7, with D tentatively TRBD1 (5 bases). The CDR3 is 11 amino acids. Germline values: CDR1 DFQATT, CDR2 SNEGSKA (reference sequence).